The 30 T cell receptor beta chains in this list originate from one sample, sequenced in a study of beta chain features in type 1 diabetes. Expressed TCRB transcripts were sequenced, since all the RNA that had been isolated was reverse transcribed. Some clones are missing from TCRdb's copy, which holds only in-frame ones; the method was immunoSEQ multiplex PCR. The table records over 120,000 clones, around 13% of them present only once. Study-level findings and limits: Moderate but significant shortening of TCRB CDR3s was recorded in all four CD4+ subsets from Type 1 diabetes patients.

These TCRs are of unknown antigen specificity. The sequenced sample consisted of central memory CD4+ T cells from blood. The receptors come from a man aged 18 to 30 with type 1 diabetes.

This clone was counted between two and nine times. The V call is TRBV2, the J call TRBJ2-1; 9 bases are a match to TRBD1. Germline CDR1 reads SNHLY; CDR2 reads FYNNEI. The ends lost 10 bases at V and 6 bases at J; junction bases unmatched: 4. CDR3 length equals 12 residues. The DNA for the CDR3 is TGTGCCACTGCGGACAGGGGCAATGAGCAGTTCTTC. Its translation: CATADRGNEQFF.

This sequence joins TRBV7-9 and TRBJ1-3, with 8 positions matching TRBD1. CDR3 length equals 12 residues. V lost 5 bases, J lost 14 bases, and 8 bases stayed unmatched. From germline, CDR1 is SEHNR and CDR2 FQNEAQ (reference sequence). The CDR3 is CASSLSGTGLYF. CDR3 DNA sequence: TGTGCCAGCAGCCTATCCGGGACAGGCCTATATTTT.

The chain joins TRBV15 to TRBJ1-1, with D unresolved. This CDR3 is built from 17 residues. Per germline, CDR1 LNHNV and CDR2 YYDKDF (reference sequence). Deletions cut 1 base from V and 1 base from J, with 16 bases between. CDR3 DNA sequence: TGTGCCACCAGCAGAGGACCACAAGGCCTGTGGAACACTGAAGCTTTCTTT. This sequence encodes CATSRGPQGLWNTEAFF.

This clone was seen a few times. This chain connects TRBV5-1 to TRBJ2-3, with 10 bases identical to TRBD1. The CDR3 has 17 amino acids. The germline V gene encodes CDR1 SGHRS and CDR2 YFSETQ. After removal of 3 bases from V and 0 bases from J, the junction contained 7 bases not matched to a gene. Here the CDR3 reads CASSSGTGDSSTDTQYF. The CDR3 DNA sequence: TGCGCCAGCAGCTCGGGGACAGGGGATTCTAGCACAGATACGCAGTATTTT. Using reference TRBV5-1 and TRBJ2-3 for the parts outside the CDR3, the full variable domain is KAGVTQTPRYLIKTRGQQVTLSCSPISGHRSVSWYQQTPGQGLQFLFEYFSETQRNKGNFPGRFSGRQFSNSRSEMNVSTLELGDSALYLCASSSGTGDSSTDTQYFGPGTRLTVL.

Ten or more counts support this clone. This sample includes further DNA sequences coding for the same CDR3. The genes are TRBV2 and TRBJ2-2; the D is unclear. The CDR3 consists of 13 residues. V was trimmed by 0 bases and J by 4 bases, leaving 3 bases between them. The V gene's germline CDR1 is SNHLY and CDR2 FYNNEI. The CDR3 region is CASSEAGTGELFF. The DNA for the CDR3 is TGTGCCAGCAGTGAAGCAGGCACCGGGGAGCTGTTTTTT.

This clone was counted at least ten times. CDR3 residues: CASSFFTGVTSDGYTF. Written as DNA, the CDR3 is TGTGCCAGCAGCTTCTTTACAGGCGTAACATCAGACGGCTACACCTTC. The chain is built from TRBV7-2 and TRBJ1-2; D is possibly TRBD1 (5 bases). The CDR3 is made up of 16 amino acids. The germline V and J ends were trimmed by 3 bases and 8 bases, with 22 bases remaining between them. Germline CDR1 and CDR2: SGHTA and FQGNSA.

This clone came up many times. This rearrangement joins TRBV29-1 to TRBJ2-2, with D possibly being TRBD2 (6 bases). Germline-derived CDR1 and CDR2 are SQVTM and ANQGSEA. The CDR3 extends over 13 amino acids. The V end was cut by 7 bases, the J end by 6 bases, with 15 bases between. The CDR3 DNA follows: TGCAGCGCTAGGGGCACTAGCCCCGGGGAGCTGTTTTTT. It yields the protein CSARGTSPGELFF.

This clone was counted a few times. This chain connects TRBV30 to TRBJ1-3; D is undetermined. The CDR3 is made up of 13 amino acids. CDR1 is GTSNPN, CDR2 SVGIG, per germline (reference sequence). Trimming stripped 4 bases from V and 8 bases from J, with 15 bases between. The CDR3 DNA reads TGTGCCTGGAACCCGGGCATTGGGGACACCATATATTTT. Encoded protein: CAWNPGIGDTIYF.

This chain uses TRBV30 with TRBJ1-1; D is perhaps TRBD1 (6 bases). V shed 3 bases and J shed 1 base, with 15 bases lying between them. The CDR3 has 15 residues. Germline CDR1 is GTSNPN and CDR2 is SVGIG (reference sequence). CDR3 amino acids: CAWRPQQGWNTEAFF. CDR3 in DNA: TGTGCCTGGAGGCCCCAACAGGGTTGGAACACTGAAGCTTTCTTT. Full variable domain (rest looked up from reference TRBV30 and TRBJ1-1): SQTIHQWPATLVQPVGSPLSLECTVEGTSNPNLYWYRQAAGRGLQLLFYSVGIGQISSEVPQNLSASRPQDRQFILSSKKLLLSDSGFYLCAWRPQQGWNTEAFFGQGTRLTVV.

The chain couples TRBV5-1 to TRBJ2-6; tentatively, D is TRBD1 (5 bases). The CDR3 is 16 amino acids. The V end lost 6 bases, the J end lost 0 bases, and 13 bases lay between the germline ends. CDR1 and CDR2 (germline): SGHRS, YFSETQ. This CDR3 is CASNDSPPSGANVLTF. The CDR3 DNA is TGCGCCAGCAACGACAGTCCTCCCTCTGGGGCCAACGTCCTGACTTTC.

In this sample, this clone turned up a few times. The chain carries TRBV29-1 and TRBJ2-3; 7 positions match TRBD1. The V gene's germline CDR1 is SQVTM and CDR2 ANQGSEA. V shed 4 bases and J 5 bases; nucleotides not matched to a gene: 9. This CDR3 spans 14 amino acids. CDR3 sequence: CSVVRGGGGDTQYF. DNA of the CDR3: TGCAGCGTTGTACGAGGGGGCGGTGGAGATACGCAGTATTTT.

The gene calls are TRBV7-2 and TRBJ2-7, with D perhaps matching TRBD1 (5 bases). CDR3 length equals 13 residues. Looked up from germline, CDR1 is SGHTA and CDR2 is FQGNSA. The ends were cut back, 1 base at V and 3 bases at J, with 7 bases in the middle. The CDR3 DNA follows: TGTGCCAGCAGCTTAGGGACACACTACGAGCAGTACTTC. This encodes CASSLGTHYEQYF.

V is TRBV27 and J is TRBJ2-1; D gene unclear. The CDR3 runs to 14 residues. Trimming pared 0 bases from V and 6 bases from J, leaving 9 bases between. In germline, CDR1 is MNHEY, CDR2 SMNVEV (reference sequence). In DNA form, the CDR3 reads TGTGCCAGCAGTTTATCTAATCAGATCAATGAGCAGTTCTTC. Its protein product is CASSLSNQINEQFF.

The chain carries TRBV9 and TRBJ1-6; D perhaps matches TRBD1 (5 bases). This CDR3 is 17 amino acids long. Trimming cost V 0 bases and J 1 base, with 11 bases left between them. Germline loops: CDR1 SGDLS, CDR2 YYNGEE. CDR3 DNA: TGTGCCAGCAGCGTAGGGGGGTCATGGTCCTATAATTCACCCCTCCACTTT. Protein product: CASSVGGSWSYNSPLHF.

This clone was found many times. This chain uses TRBV30 with TRBJ2-3, with 13 bases fitting TRBD2. The V gene's germline CDR1 is GTSNPN and CDR2 SVGIG (reference sequence). This CDR3 has 14 amino acids. V dropped 6 bases and J dropped 4; count of bases not matched to a gene: 4. The CDR3 DNA reads TGTGCCTGTTCGGGACTAGCGGGACCAGATACGCAGTATTTT. It codes for CACSGLAGPDTQYF.

The chain recombines TRBV27 with TRBJ2-3; D is uncertain. Deletions cut 5 bases from V and 3 bases from J, with 9 bases between. CDR1 is MNHEY and CDR2 is SMNVEV in the germline V gene (reference sequence). The length of the CDR3 is 13 residues. CDR3 protein: CASSTDATDTQYF. CDR3 in DNA: TGTGCCAGCAGTACGGACGCAACAGATACGCAGTATTTT.

In this sample, this clone turned up a few times. This chain joins TRBV30 and TRBJ1-1; D remains ambiguous. The CDR3 sequence is 14 residues long. The V gene's germline CDR1 is GTSNPN and CDR2 SVGIG (reference sequence). V was clipped by 2 bases and J by 1 base, with 11 bases between them. CDR3 nucleotide sequence: TGTGCCTGGAGTCAAACAGACGGGAACACTGAAGCTTTCTTT. Translated: CAWSQTDGNTEAFF.

This clone has just a few counts. V usage is TRBV18 and J usage is TRBJ2-3; D ambiguous. CDR1 is KGHSH and CDR2 is LQKENI in the germline V gene. V lost 3 bases to trimming and J lost 2 bases, with 6 bases between them. This CDR3 spans 13 amino acids. This CDR3 is CASSPAVTDTQYF. The CDR3 bases are TGTGCCAGCTCACCGGCAGTCACAGATACGCAGTATTTT.

This clone showed up just a few times. The V gene is TRBV20-1, the J gene TRBJ2-5; D is uncertain. The CDR3 spans 11 residues. Trimming stripped 6 bases from V and 5 bases from J, with 10 bases between. Per the germline V gene, CDR1 is DFQATT and CDR2 is SNEGSKA (reference sequence). The CDR3 loop is CSAQPRETQYF. The CDR3 DNA sequence: TGCAGTGCCCAACCGAGGGAGACCCAGTACTTC.

This clone was seen only a few times. V gene TRBV5-4 combines with J gene TRBJ2-5; D is possibly TRBD1 (6 bases). V shed 4 bases and J shed 1 base, with 8 bases lying between them. Germline CDR1 SGHNT, CDR2 YYREEE (reference sequence). This CDR3 comprises 13 residues. The CDR3 DNA reads TGTGCCAGCAGCGTACAGGGCCAAGAGACCCAGTACTTC. It specifies CASSVQGQETQYF.

The chain joins TRBV13 to TRBJ2-4, with D unclear. The CDR3 length is 15 residues. Germline CDR1 reads PRHDT; CDR2 reads FYEKMQ (reference sequence). The ends were cut back, 1 base at V and 5 bases at J, with 12 bases in the middle. CDR3 loop: CASSLVLASENIQYF. The CDR3 DNA sequence: TGTGCCAGCAGCTTAGTTTTGGCTAGTGAAAACATTCAGTACTTC. Full variable domain (missing parts from reference TRBV13 and TRBJ2-4): AAGVIQSPRHLIKEKRETATLKCYPIPRHDTVYWYQQGPGQDPQFLISFYEKMQSDKGSIPDRFSAQQFSDYHSELNMSSLELGDSALYFCASSLVLASENIQYFGAGTRLSVL.

The genes are TRBV30 and TRBJ2-2; D is ambiguous. The germline V gene encodes CDR1 GTSNPN and CDR2 SVGIG (reference sequence). Trimming left V 3 bases short and J 2 bases short, with 10 bases between. This CDR3 has 14 residues. The CDR3: CAWRYKGNTGELFF. CDR3 DNA: TGTGCCTGGAGGTACAAGGGTAACACCGGGGAGCTGTTTTTT.

This clone has a handful of counts. The chain joins TRBV27 to TRBJ1-2; D is possibly TRBD1 (5 bases). The ends were cut back, 6 bases at V and 5 bases at J, with 19 bases in the middle. The germline V gene encodes CDR1 MNHEY and CDR2 SMNVEV (reference sequence). This CDR3 contains 15 residues. CDR3 protein: CASRGRSGQTYGYTF. Written as DNA, the CDR3 is TGTGCCAGCAGGGGGCGAAGTGGCCAGACATATGGCTACACCTTC.

The chain is built from TRBV6-1 and TRBJ1-5; D gene unclear. Germline V lookup: CDR1 MNHNS, CDR2 SASEGT. Trimming took 2 bases from V and 2 from J, leaving 4 bases between them. The length of the CDR3 is 13 residues. This CDR3 reads CASSERGNQPQHF. The CDR3 DNA reads TGTGCCAGCAGTGAACGAGGCAATCAGCCCCAGCATTTT.

V is TRBV29-1 and J is TRBJ2-5, with a weak D call TRBD1 (6 bases). Trimming pared 3 bases from V and 7 bases from J, leaving 15 bases between. The CDR3 totals 13 residues. Germline V lookup: CDR1 SQVTM, CDR2 ANQGSEA. In DNA form, the CDR3 reads TGCAGCGTTGAGGGTACACTCAGGGGGACCCAGTACTTC. Translated, it gives CSVEGTLRGTQYF.

This clone occurred many times. The chain joins TRBV18 to TRBJ2-5, with D uncertain. The CDR3 has 13 amino acids. Germline CDR1 is KGHSH and CDR2 is LQKENI. V was clipped by 4 bases and J by 4 bases, with 10 bases between them. The CDR3 DNA follows: TGTGCCAGCTCACAGAACGGCCGAGAGACCCAGTACTTC. This sequence encodes CASSQNGRETQYF.

In this sample, this clone turned up a few times. The chain combines TRBV7-9 with TRBJ1-4; unclear D gene. V shed 11 bases and J shed 0 bases, with 13 bases lying between them. Germline V gene lookup returns CDR1 SEHNR and CDR2 FQNEAQ (reference sequence). The CDR3 is 14 amino acids. CDR3 nucleotide sequence: TGTGCCCATGGGATCCGTACAACTAATGAAAAACTGTTTTTT. Protein product: CAHGIRTTNEKLFF.

The chain recombines TRBV6-5 with TRBJ2-7, with 9 bases that match TRBD1. This CDR3 is 14 amino acids long. V shed 5 bases, J shed 2 bases, and the junction held 4 bases outside the gene matches. The germline gives CDR1 MNHEY, CDR2 SVGAGI. The CDR3 DNA follows: TGTGCCAGCAGTCCACGGACAGGGGCCTACGAGCAGTACTTC. The encoded protein is CASSPRTGAYEQYF.

CDR3 sequence: CASSSPGGGANTEAFF. The DNA of the CDR3 is TGTGCCAGCAGCTCCCCAGGGGGCGGCGCAAACACTGAAGCTTTCTTT. The chain couples TRBV5-4 to TRBJ1-1; 8 nucleotides align to TRBD1. Germline V CDR1 and CDR2: SGHNT, YYREEE (reference sequence). The CDR3 is 16 residues long. V lost 3 bases and J lost 2; bases outside the gene matches: 9.

This clone has just a few counts. J is TRBJ2-7 and V is TRBV10-3; 9 bases are a match to TRBD1. Germline loops: CDR1 ENHRY, CDR2 SYGVKD. Trimming removed 3 bases from V and 2 bases from J; junction bases left unmatched: 5. The length of the CDR3 is 15 residues. The CDR3 region has the DNA TGTGCCATCAGTGACTCGGGACAGGGAGCCTACGAGCAGTACTTC. Encoded protein: CAISDSGQGAYEQYF.